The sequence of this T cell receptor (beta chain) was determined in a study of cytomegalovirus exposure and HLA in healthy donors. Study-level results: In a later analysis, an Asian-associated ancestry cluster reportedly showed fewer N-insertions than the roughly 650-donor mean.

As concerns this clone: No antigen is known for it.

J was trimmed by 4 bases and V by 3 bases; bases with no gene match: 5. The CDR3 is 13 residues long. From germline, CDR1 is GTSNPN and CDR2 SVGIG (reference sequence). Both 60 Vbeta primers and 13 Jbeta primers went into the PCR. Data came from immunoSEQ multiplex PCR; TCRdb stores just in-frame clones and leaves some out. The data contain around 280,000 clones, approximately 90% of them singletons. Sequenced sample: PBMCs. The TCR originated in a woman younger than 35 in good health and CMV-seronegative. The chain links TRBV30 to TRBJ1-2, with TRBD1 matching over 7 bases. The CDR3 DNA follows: TGTGCCTGGAGCTCGGGACAGAGCTATGGCTACACCTTC. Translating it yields CAWSSGQSYGYTF.